This T cell receptor beta chain was retrieved from a study of OX40 agonist ivuxolimab in advanced cancers. Assay: immunoSEQ multiplex PCR; the TCRdb copy retains only in-frame clones and omits some. The sample has tens of thousands of clones, 76% seen once. After removal of 0 bases from V and 4 bases from J, the junction contained 11 bases not matched to a gene. Germline loops: CDR1 SNHLY, CDR2 FYNNEI. The CDR3 has 18 amino acids. This clone was counted a single time. This TCR derives from an adult with an advanced solid tumor such as melanoma, head and neck, liver or kidney cancer. The sample here was CD4+ or CD8+ T cells sorted from blood, taken in a trial of the OX40 agonist ivuxolimab. V usage is TRBV2 and J usage is TRBJ2-7; 11 bases agree with TRBD2. The CDR3 DNA is TGTGCCAGCAGTGAAGCAGTTAGTAGCGGGGGGGGCAGTTACGAGCAGTACTTC. The encoded protein is CASSEAVSSGGGSYEQYF. The variable domain in full, completed from reference TRBV2 and TRBJ2-7, reads EPEVTQTPSHQVTQMGQEVILRCVPISNHLYFYWYRQILGQKVEFLVSFYNNEISEKSEIFDDQFSVERPDGSNFTLKIRSTKLEDSAMYFCASSEAVSSGGGSYEQYFGPGTRLTVT.